One T cell receptor (beta chain) is described in this entry. The data were taken from a study of blood T cell repertoires in COVID-19. About the research overall: Sources were T cells, B-cell-depleted T cells, or PBMCs; the material itself was cDNA or gDNA.

Only in-frame clones appear in the TCRdb table, and some are missing; sequencing was by immunoSEQ multiplex PCR. The data show 100,000 to 150,000 clones, approximately 71% seen once. CDR1 and CDR2 (germline): SGHRS, YFSETQ. V shed 3 bases and J shed 3 bases, with 7 bases lying between them. The CDR3 consists of 12 residues. This chain joins TRBV5-1 and TRBJ2-7; D possibly corresponds to TRBD2 (5 bases). This clonotype was obtained from a human donor in a cohort sampled during active COVID-19. The source material was peripheral blood. CDR3 protein: CASSSRDYEQYF. CDR3 in DNA: TGCGCCAGCAGCTCCCGGGACTACGAGCAGTACTTC.